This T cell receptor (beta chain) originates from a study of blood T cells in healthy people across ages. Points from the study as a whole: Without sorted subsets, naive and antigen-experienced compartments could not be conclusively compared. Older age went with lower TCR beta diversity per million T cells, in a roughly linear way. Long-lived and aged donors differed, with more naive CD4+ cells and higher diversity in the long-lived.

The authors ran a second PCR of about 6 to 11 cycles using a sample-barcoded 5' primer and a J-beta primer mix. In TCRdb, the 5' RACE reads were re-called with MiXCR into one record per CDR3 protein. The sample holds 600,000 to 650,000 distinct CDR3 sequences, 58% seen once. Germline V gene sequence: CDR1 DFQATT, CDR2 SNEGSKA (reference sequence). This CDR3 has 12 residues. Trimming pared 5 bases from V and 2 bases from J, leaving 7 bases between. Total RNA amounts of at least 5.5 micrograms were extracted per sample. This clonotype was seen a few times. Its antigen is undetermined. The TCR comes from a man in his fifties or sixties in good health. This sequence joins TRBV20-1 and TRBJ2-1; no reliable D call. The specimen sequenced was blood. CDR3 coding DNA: TGCAGTGCTCCCCAGACCTACAATGAGCAGTTCTTC. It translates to CSAPQTYNEQFF.